Below are 14 T cell receptor beta chains sequenced from a single sample in a study of blood T cell repertoires in COVID-19. Produced via immunoSEQ multiplex PCR; TCRdb's table is partial and in-frame only. In the table there are a few hundred thousand clones, just under 90% of which are singletons. Specimen: peripheral blood. The source of these receptors is a woman in her 30s with COVID-19, enrolled during active disease.

The V call is TRBV3-1 (or the pseudogene TRBV3-2), the J call TRBJ1-1; 8 bases line up with TRBD1. With 3 bases clipped from V and 8 bases from J, the junction kept 5 bases outside the gene matches. The germline V gene has CDR1 LGHDT and CDR2 YNNKEL (reference sequence). This CDR3 region has 13 residues. CDR3 sequence: CASSHLDRAEAFF. The CDR3 nucleotides read TGTGCCAGCAGCCACCTGGACAGGGCAGAAGCTTTCTTT.

V is TRBV6-5 and J is TRBJ1-2; 7 bases fit TRBD1. V shed 6 bases and J 8 bases; nucleotides not matched to a gene: 9. The germline CDR1 and CDR2 sequences are MNHEY and SVGAGI. The CDR3 has 13 amino acids. CDR3 DNA sequence: TGTGCCAGCAGCCAGGGACAGTTCCTAGGCTACACCTTC. It codes for CASSQGQFLGYTF.

This clone was counted once. J is TRBJ2-1 and V is TRBV7-9; D is perhaps TRBD1 (5 bases). The germline V gene encodes CDR1 SEHNR and CDR2 FQNEAQ (reference sequence). V was shortened by 5 bases and J by 7 bases, with 15 bases between the two germline ends. The CDR3 runs 14 residues. The CDR3 sequence is CASSPPGPGNEQFF. CDR3 DNA: TGTGCCAGCAGCCCCCCTGGGCCAGGGAATGAGCAGTTCTTC. Looking up the rest from reference TRBV7-9 and TRBJ2-1 gives the full variable domain: DTGVSQNPRHKITKRGQNVTFRCDPISEHNRLYWYRQTLGQGPEFLTYFQNEAQLEKSRLLSDRFSAERPKGSFSTLEIQRTEQGDSAMYLCASSPPGPGNEQFFGPGTRLTVL.

The chain employs TRBV10-3 and TRBJ2-7; the match to TRBD1 covers 9 bases. CDR3 size: 14 residues. The trim removed 5 bases at V and 4 bases at J, leaving 6 bases unmatched. Germline loops: CDR1 ENHRY, CDR2 SYGVKD. The CDR3 loop is CAISTGTGTYEQYF. As DNA, the CDR3 is TGTGCCATCAGTACCGGGACAGGGACTTACGAGCAGTACTTC.

This clone was seen only once. The chain links TRBV28 to TRBJ1-5; TRBD1 matches 7 bases. Trimming at V came to 6 bases and at J to 3 bases, leaving 8 bases not matched to a gene. The CDR3 runs 15 residues. Germline loops: CDR1 MDHEN, CDR2 SYDVKM. DNA for the CDR3: TGTGCCAGCAGCCAGGGGGGTTGGGACAATCAGCCCCAGCATTTT. Translation: CASSQGGWDNQPQHF.

The rearrangement uses TRBV7-9 and TRBJ1-3; TRBD1 agrees at 7 bases. CDR1 is SEHNR, CDR2 FQNEAQ, per germline (reference sequence). Trimming cost V 4 bases and J 1 base; bases outside gene matches: 4. The CDR3 is made up of 15 amino acids. The DNA of the CDR3 is TGTGCCAGCAGCTCGGGACAGTGGTCTGGAAACACCATATATTTT. Protein: CASSSGQWSGNTIYF.

The chain carries TRBV9 and TRBJ1-4; D gene ambiguous. Germline CDR1 is SGDLS and CDR2 is YYNGEE. The V end was cut by 0 bases, the J end by 8 bases, with 17 bases between. There are 16 residues in the CDR3. As DNA, the CDR3 is TGTGCCAGCAGCGTAGCTACGACGGGGTTAAGGGAAAAACTGTTTTTT. Protein sequence: CASSVATTGLREKLFF. The full variable domain, with the rest looked up from reference TRBV9 and TRBJ1-4, is DSGVTQTPKHLITATGQRVTLRCSPRSGDLSVYWYQQSLDQGLQFLIQYYNGEERAKGNILERFSAQQFPDLHSELNLSSLELGDSALYFCASSVATTGLREKLFFGSGTQLSVL.

The chain has TRBV6-1 and TRBJ1-6; the match to TRBD1 covers 11 bases. The CDR3 loop spans 18 amino acids. Trimming cost V 1 base and J 4 bases; bases outside gene matches: 6. Germline V gene sequence: CDR1 MNHNS, CDR2 SASEGT. The CDR3 DNA follows: TGTGCCAGCAGTGAAGAAGGGGACAGGGGGTATTATAATTCACCCCTCCACTTT. Translating it yields CASSEEGDRGYYNSPLHF.

This clone was counted once. The J gene is TRBJ2-4, the V gene TRBV15; D may be TRBD2 (5 bases). The V end lost 0 bases, the J end lost 2 bases, and 11 bases lay between the germline ends. CDR1 and CDR2 from the germline V gene are LNHNV and YYDKDF (reference sequence). The length of the CDR3 is 16 residues. CDR3 sequence reads: CATSRDERVTKNIQYF. CDR3 DNA: TGTGCCACCAGCAGAGATGAGAGGGTAACCAAAAACATTCAGTACTTC.

This chain uses TRBV27 with TRBJ1-1; maybe TRBD1 (6 bases). CDR3 length: 11 amino acids. Germline V gives CDR1 MNHEY, CDR2 SMNVEV (reference sequence). The V end was cut by 8 bases, the J end by 6 bases, with 10 bases between. This CDR3 is CASGGGPEAFF. The DNA for the CDR3 is TGTGCCAGCGGGGGGGGGCCTGAAGCTTTCTTT.

The chain recombines TRBV6-5 with TRBJ1-3; D is possibly TRBD1 (5 bases). The CDR3 runs 15 residues. Trimming took off 7 bases at V and 4 bases at J, with 17 bases between the two ends. Germline V gene data show CDR1 as MNHEY and CDR2 as SVGAGI. Here the CDR3 DNA reads TGTGCCAGCAAGGGATCAGGGTCAAGAGGAAACACCATATATTTT. It yields the protein CASKGSGSRGNTIYF.

This clone appeared once. The V and J genes are TRBV5-1 and TRBJ1-2; 8 bases align to TRBD1. The CDR3 has 15 amino acids. Looked up from germline, CDR1 is SGHRS and CDR2 is YFSETQ. V shed 3 bases, J shed 8 bases, and the junction held 12 bases outside the gene matches. CDR3 loop: CASSWGAADRDGYTF. CDR3 sequence (DNA): TGCGCCAGCAGCTGGGGGGCGGCGGACAGGGACGGCTACACCTTC. The whole variable domain, remainder taken from reference TRBV5-1 and TRBJ1-2, is KAGVTQTPRYLIKTRGQQVTLSCSPISGHRSVSWYQQTPGQGLQFLFEYFSETQRNKGNFPGRFSGRQFSNSRSEMNVSTLELGDSALYLCASSWGAADRDGYTFGSGTRLTVV.

The rearrangement links TRBV24-1 to TRBJ1-5; unclear D gene. V lost 5 bases and J lost 0, with 19 bases in between. The CDR3 has 18 amino acids. Germline CDR1 KGHDR, CDR2 SFDVKD. For the CDR3, the DNA is TGTGCCACCAGTGTGGGTGGGTCCGGGAAGTATAGCAATCAGCCCCAGCATTTT. It yields the protein CATSVGGSGKYSNQPQHF.

This chain connects TRBV29-1 to TRBJ2-3, with TRBD2 identical over 11 bases. This CDR3 is built from 19 residues. Germline values: CDR1 SQVTM, CDR2 ANQGSEA. V was pared by 0 bases and J by 5 bases, with 16 bases of the junction left unmatched. The CDR3 nucleotides are TGCAGCGTTGAAGATAGGGAACTAGCGGGGGCGTGGGGCGAAGATACGCAGTATTTT. Amino acid sequence: CSVEDRELAGAWGEDTQYF.